One and the same sample provided the 17 T cell receptor beta chains below, sequenced in a study of T cells in women clearing cervical HPV infection. TCRdb's copy holds only in-frame clones and misses some; the assay was immunoSEQ multiplex PCR. This sample lists around 39,000 clones; its ten largest clones have about 5.8%. Sequenced material: blood buffy coat. The source of these receptors is a woman between 18 and 70 years old with a cervical HPV16 infection that either progressed to CIN3+ or cleared (not recorded which).

Turning to this clone: Coverage ceases 3 residues before the CDR3 finishes, and the germline J gene fills in the end. This rearrangement joins TRBV7-8 to TRBJ2-7; possibly TRBD1 for D (5 bases). CDR1 and CDR2 from the germline V gene are SGHVS and FQNEAQ. Trimming cost V 1 base and J 3 bases, with 7 bases left between them. The CDR3 runs 13 residues. CDR3 DNA (partial): TGTGCCAGCAGCTTAGGGGGCGTCTACGAG. Amino acids: CASSLGGVYE. The whole CDR3 sequence is CASSLGGVYEQYF. The entire variable domain, with the rest obtained from reference TRBV7-8 and TRBJ2-7, is as follows: GAGVSQSPRYKVAKRGQDVALRCDPISGHVSLFWYQQALGQGPEFLTYFQNEAQLDKSGLPSDRFFAERPEGSVSTLKIQRTQQEDSAVYLCASSLGGVYEQYFGPGTRLTVT.

Notes on this clone: Read coverage stops 3 residues before the CDR3 terminus; the germline J gene supplies the remainder. The V and J genes are TRBV7-6 and TRBJ1-2; perhaps TRBD1 as D (5 bases). The germline V gene encodes CDR1 SGHVS and CDR2 FNYEAQ. This CDR3 has 15 residues. CDR3 bases read: TGTGCCAGCAGCCCCATAGCGGGGACGGCAGATACC. It translates to CASSPIAGTADT. The whole CDR3 region reads CASSPIAGTADTYTF. Supplemented by reference TRBV7-6 and TRBJ1-2, the full variable domain reads GAGVSQSPRYKVTKRGQDVALRCDPISGHVSLYWYRQALGQGPEFLTYFNYEAQQDKSGLPNDRFSAERPEGSISTLTIQRTEQRDSAMYRCASSPIAGTADTYTFGSGTRLTVV.

On this clone itself: Read sequence stops 3 residues before the CDR3 end, and the germline J gene provides the missing end. The rearrangement joins TRBV20-1 to TRBJ2-1; TRBD2 agrees at 9 bases. V trimming: 6 bases; J trimming: 3 bases; junction bases outside the gene matches: 6. CDR3 length: 14 amino acids. In germline, CDR1 is DFQATT, CDR2 SNEGSKA (reference sequence). CDR3 amino acids: CSALTSGFYNEQFF. The sequenced part of the CDR3 DNA is TGCAGTGCCCTGACTAGCGGATTCTACAATGAG.

Comment on this clone: The read finishes 3 residues shy of the CDR3 end, and the germline J gene is used to complete it. This chain joins TRBV5-1 and TRBJ2-7, with TRBD1 as a possible D gene (6 bases). CDR1 is SGHRS and CDR2 is YFSETQ in the germline V gene. Trimming shortened V by 1 base and J by 3 bases, and 11 bases separated the two germline ends. The CDR3 totals 14 residues. CDR3 in amino acids: CASSLNLQGYEQYF. Incomplete CDR3 DNA: TGCGCCAGCAGCTTGAACCTACAGGGCTACGAG.

The CDR3 protein is CASGLVGPHYEQYF. CDR3 DNA (partial): TGTGCTAGTGGTTTGGTAGGTCCGCACTACGAG. The chain has TRBV12-5 and TRBJ2-7; D uncertain. The read ends 3 residues shy of where the CDR3 ends; the end is completed using the germline J gene. The CDR3 runs 14 residues. Germline loops: CDR1 LGHNT, CDR2 FRNRAP. Trimming cost V 0 bases and J 3 bases, with 9 bases left between them. The full variable domain, rest sourced from reference TRBV12-5 and TRBJ2-7, is DARVTQTPRHKVTEMGQEVTMRCQPILGHNTVFWYRQTMMQGLELLAYFRNRAPLDDSGMPKDRFSAEMPDATLATLKIQPSEPRDSAVYFCASGLVGPHYEQYFGPGTRLTVT.

As concerns this clone: The read falls 3 residues short of the CDR3 end, and the missing part is taken from the germline J gene. This sequence joins TRBV10-3 and TRBJ1-5; tentatively, D is TRBD1 (5 bases). This CDR3 comprises 12 residues. Germline CDR1 is ENHRY and CDR2 is SYGVKD. CDR3 bases read: TGTGCGATCCAGGGACTCAATCAGCCC. Its translation is CAIQGLNQP. The entire CDR3 is CAIQGLNQPQHF.

A note on this clone: Coverage ceases 3 residues before the CDR3 finishes, and the germline J gene fills in the end. The chain combines TRBV29-1 with TRBJ2-1, with TRBD2 matching 15 bases. V dropped 6 bases and J dropped 7; count of bases not matched to a gene: 7. CDR3 length: 15 amino acids. Germline V gene lookup returns CDR1 SQVTM and CDR2 ANQGSEA. Here the CDR3 reads CSVPGLAGGQNEQFF. Partial CDR3 DNA: TGCAGCGTCCCCGGACTAGCGGGAGGGCAGAATGAG.

CDR3 DNA, as far as it was read: TGCGCCAGCAGCATCAAGGTGGCTGGTAATTCACCC. The encoded protein is CASSIKVAGNSP. The whole CDR3 is CASSIKVAGNSPLHF. The chain couples TRBV4-1 to TRBJ1-6; no firm D call. With the read ending 3 residues before the CDR3 end, the germline J gene is used to fill in that end. Per germline, CDR1 MGHRA and CDR2 YSYEKL. Trimming took 5 bases from V and 6 from J, leaving 14 bases between them. The CDR3 consists of 15 residues.

On this clone itself: The read ends 3 residues before the CDR3 terminus; that terminus is restored from the germline J gene. The rearrangement uses TRBV6-2 or TRBV6-3 and TRBJ1-2; TRBD1 might be the D (5 bases). Per the germline V gene, CDR1 is MNHEY and CDR2 is SVGEGT. The CDR3 covers 13 residues. The CDR3 region is CASSSSRERGYTF. The covered CDR3 bases are TGTGCCAGCAGTTCCTCCAGGGAAAGAGGC.

Worth noting for this clone: The read terminates 3 residues before the CDR3 end, so the remaining end is supplied by the germline J gene. This chain links TRBV6-1 with TRBJ1-6, with 8 nucleotides matching TRBD1. V gave up 1 base and J gave up 7 bases; unmatched junction bases: 15. The CDR3 is 19 residues long. Looked up from germline, CDR1 is MNHNS and CDR2 is SASEGT. The CDR3 here is CASSEGTGLSRSKNSPLHF. The covered CDR3 bases are TGTGCCAGCAGTGAAGGGACAGGGCTCTCCCGCTCGAAGAATTCACCC.

Regarding this clone: The DNA ends 3 residues before the CDR3 does, and the rest of the CDR3 is filled in from the germline J gene. The chain links TRBV29-1 to TRBJ2-2; D gene unclear. CDR3 size: 11 residues. Germline CDR1 is SQVTM and CDR2 is ANQGSEA. V was trimmed by 5 bases and J by 4 bases, leaving 5 bases between them. This CDR3 is CSVLSTGELFF. Partial CDR3 DNA: TGCAGCGTTCTCAGCACCGGGGAG.

About this clone itself: The read is 3 residues too short to cover the CDR3 end, so that end is filled in from the germline J gene. This rearrangement joins TRBV29-1 to TRBJ1-5; TRBD1 agrees at 9 bases. With 7 bases clipped from V and 1 base from J, the junction kept 11 bases outside the gene matches. CDR1 is SQVTM and CDR2 is ANQGSEA in the germline V gene. The CDR3 is made up of 16 amino acids. CDR3: CSASTGGVGSNQPQHF. The sequenced part of the CDR3 DNA is TGCAGCGCAAGTACAGGGGGCGTGGGAAGCAATCAGCCC.

With respect to this clone: The sequenced fragment ends 3 residues before the CDR3 boundary, so the rest is inferred from the germline J gene. The genes are TRBV28 and TRBJ1-6; 10 bases line up with TRBD1. Trimming took 4 bases from V and 7 from J; bases not matched to a gene: 7. Germline CDR1 is MDHEN and CDR2 is SYDVKM. The CDR3 loop spans 16 amino acids. CDR3 DNA, as far as it was read: TGTGCCAGCAGTTGGGGACAGGGGCTAGGGAATTCACCC. Translation: CASSWGQGLGNSP. In full, the CDR3 is CASSWGQGLGNSPLHF. The full variable domain, completed using reference TRBV28 and TRBJ1-6, is DVKVTQSSRYLVKRTGEKVFLECVQDMDHENMFWYRQDPGLGLRLIYFSYDVKMKEKGDIPEGYSVSREKKERFSLILESASTNQTSMYLCASSWGQGLGNSPLHFGNGTRLTVT.

To note about this clone: The CDR3 end falls 3 residues outside the read, so it is completed with the germline J gene. V usage is TRBV5-1 and J usage is TRBJ2-3, with D possibly TRBD2 on 6 matching bases. V lost 0 bases, J lost 3 bases, and 20 bases lay in between. CDR3 size: 18 residues. Germline V CDR1 and CDR2: SGHRS, YFSETQ. The CDR3 loop is CASSLALGGVEYTDTQYF. The CDR3 bases that were read are TGCGCCAGCAGCTTGGCGCTTGGAGGGGTGGAATATACAGATACG.

About this clone itself: The CDR3 end is not reached by the read, which stops 3 residues before it; the germline J gene fills it in. This chain uses TRBV6-2 or TRBV6-3 with TRBJ2-3, with D perhaps TRBD2 (6 bases). The germline V and J ends were trimmed by 2 bases and 6 bases, with 15 bases remaining between them. This CDR3 is 15 amino acids long. Germline-derived CDR1 and CDR2 are MNHEY and SVGEGT. This CDR3 is CASSYLAYGGDTQYF. The part of the CDR3 DNA that was read is TGTGCCAGCAGTTACCTAGCGTATGGTGGTGATACG.

With regard to this clone: The CDR3 end is not reached by the read, which stops 3 residues before it; the germline J gene fills it in. The rearrangement links TRBV6-1 to TRBJ2-2; D might be TRBD1 (6 bases). The CDR3 has 15 residues. Germline V gene lookup returns CDR1 MNHNS and CDR2 SASEGT. The CDR3 loop reads CASSDIGTGNEKLFF. The sequenced CDR3 bases are TGTGCCAGCAGTGATATAGGTACAGGGAATGAAAAG.

With regard to this clone: Read coverage stops 3 residues before the CDR3 terminus; the germline J gene supplies the remainder. The chain has TRBV30 and TRBJ1-3, with D uncertain. Trimming pared 0 bases from V and 0 bases from J, leaving 12 bases between. The germline V gene encodes CDR1 GTSNPN and CDR2 SVGIG (reference sequence). The CDR3 length is 16 residues. The CDR3 DNA, read in part, is TGTGCCTGGAGTGTACCCCACGGTACCTCTGGAAACACC. Translating it yields CAWSVPHGTSGNT. The entire CDR3 is CAWSVPHGTSGNTIYF.